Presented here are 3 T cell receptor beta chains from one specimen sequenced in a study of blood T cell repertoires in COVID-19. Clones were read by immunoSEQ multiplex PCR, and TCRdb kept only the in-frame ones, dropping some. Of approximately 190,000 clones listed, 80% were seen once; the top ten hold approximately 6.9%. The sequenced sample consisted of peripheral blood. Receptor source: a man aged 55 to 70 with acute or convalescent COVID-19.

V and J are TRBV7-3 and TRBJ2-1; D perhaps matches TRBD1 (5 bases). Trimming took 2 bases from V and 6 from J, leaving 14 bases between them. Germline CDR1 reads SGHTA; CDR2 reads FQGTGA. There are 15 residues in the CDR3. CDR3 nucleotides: TGTGCCAGCAGCTTATACCCAGGGCTGGCCAATGAGCAGTTCTTC. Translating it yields CASSLYPGLANEQFF.

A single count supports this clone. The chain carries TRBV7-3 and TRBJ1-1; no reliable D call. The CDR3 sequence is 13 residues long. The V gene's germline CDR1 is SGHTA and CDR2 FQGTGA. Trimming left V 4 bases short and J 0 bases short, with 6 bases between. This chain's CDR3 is CASSSVMNTEAFF. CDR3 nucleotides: TGTGCCAGCAGCTCCGTTATGAACACTGAAGCTTTCTTT.

As DNA, the CDR3 is TGTGCCAGCAGCCAAGTCAGTCAGTCCTTCTACGAGCAGTACTTC. Translating gives CASSQVSQSFYEQYF. The genes are TRBV3-1 (or the pseudogene TRBV3-2) and TRBJ2-7; no definite D call. The length of the CDR3 is 15 residues. V was trimmed by 1 base and J by 3 bases, leaving 13 bases between them. Germline V gives CDR1 LGHDT, CDR2 YNNKEL (reference sequence).